Below are 8 T cell receptor beta chains sequenced from a single sample in a study of OX40 agonist ivuxolimab in advanced cancers. The library was built by means of the immunoSEQ multiplex PCR assay. This is the immuneACCESS table as TCRdb keeps it, with only in-frame sequences that have V and J called. A part of the clones is gone; compared with another copy, unresolved V genes explain less than half, and the rest is unexplained. The sample contains 82,000 or so clones, 80% to 95% of them found a single time. Around 0.64% of the sample is held by the ten biggest clonotypes. The material was CD4+ or CD8+ T cells sorted from blood, obtained in a trial of the OX40 agonist ivuxolimab. Receptors were obtained from an adult with an advanced solid tumor such as melanoma, head and neck, liver or kidney cancer.

The V and J genes are TRBV5-4 and TRBJ1-1; 7 bases are shared with TRBD1. The V and J ends lost 2 bases and 5 bases, in that order; junction bases with no gene match: 9. The CDR3 consists of 15 residues. Germline CDR1 SGHNT, CDR2 YYREEE (reference sequence). The CDR3 nucleotides are TGTGCCAGCAGCTTACCGAAGGGGGCGTGGACTGAAGCTTTCTTT. It is translated as CASSLPKGAWTEAFF.

The V call is TRBV18, the J call TRBJ1-2; D call uncertain. The germline CDR1 and CDR2 sequences are KGHSH and LQKENI. Trimming removed 0 bases at V and 8 bases at J, with 13 bases between. The CDR3 is 14 residues long. CDR3 nucleotides: TGTGCCAGCTCACCACCGACGGTGAAAAGGGGCTACACCTTC. Its protein is CASSPPTVKRGYTF.

The chain links TRBV19 to TRBJ1-1, with a tentative D call TRBD1 (5 bases). The CDR3 consists of 14 residues. V was shortened by 9 bases and J by 2 bases, with 16 bases between the two germline ends. The germline V gene has CDR1 LNHDA and CDR2 SQIVND (reference sequence). CDR3 bases: TGTGCCAGCCGACCAGCAGGGACTAACACTGAAGCTTTCTTT. It codes for CASRPAGTNTEAFF.

Only one count was recorded for this clone. V usage is TRBV19 and J usage is TRBJ2-5, with a weak D call TRBD1 (5 bases). CDR1 and CDR2 (germline): LNHDA, SQIVND (reference sequence). V shed 6 bases and J shed 1 base, with 15 bases lying between them. The CDR3 has 15 amino acids. CDR3 nucleotides: TGTGCCAGTAGCCCCAACCCAGGGTCCCAAGAGACCCAGTACTTC. Protein sequence: CASSPNPGSQETQYF.

The chain joins TRBV10-3 to TRBJ2-5; D may match TRBD1 or TRBD2 (5 bases each). Trimming took 5 bases from V and 1 from J, leaving 11 bases between them. This CDR3 comprises 14 residues. CDR1 is ENHRY, CDR2 SYGVKD, per germline. The CDR3 is CAISPRDPQETQYF. The CDR3 region has the DNA TGTGCCATCAGTCCCCGGGACCCCCAAGAGACCCAGTACTTC.

J is TRBJ1-5 and V is TRBV4-1, with a tentative D call TRBD1 (5 bases). The germline V and J ends were trimmed by 0 bases and 2 bases, with 5 bases remaining between them. The germline V gene encodes CDR1 MGHRA and CDR2 YSYEKL. CDR3 length: 14 amino acids. The CDR3 loop reads CASSQEGGNQPQHF. In DNA form, the CDR3 reads TGCGCCAGCAGCCAAGAAGGGGGCAATCAGCCCCAGCATTTT.

This chain joins TRBV7-6 and TRBJ1-3, with a weak D call TRBD1 (6 bases). The CDR3 runs 16 residues. Trimming removed 1 base from V and 3 bases from J, with 13 bases in between. Germline assignment: CDR1 SGHVS and CDR2 FNYEAQ. DNA for the CDR3: TGTGCCAGCAGCTTAGGGAGGGGGGGGCTTGGAAACACCATATATTTT. Translation: CASSLGRGGLGNTIYF. Together with reference TRBV7-6 and TRBJ1-3, the CDR3 gives the full variable domain: GAGVSQSPRYKVTKRGQDVALRCDPISGHVSLYWYRQALGQGPEFLTYFNYEAQQDKSGLPNDRFSAERPEGSISTLTIQRTEQRDSAMYRCASSLGRGGLGNTIYFGEGSWLTVV.

The rearrangement joins TRBV6-1 to TRBJ2-7, with D possibly being TRBD1 (5 bases). The germline V gene encodes CDR1 MNHNS and CDR2 SASEGT. Trimming took 4 bases from V and 5 from J, leaving 6 bases between them. CDR3 length: 11 amino acids. Written as DNA, the CDR3 is TGTGCCAGCAGTGCCAGGGACGAGCAGTACTTC. Its translation is CASSARDEQYF.